One sample yielded the 18 T cell receptor beta chains listed below, sequenced in a study of blood T cells in healthy people across ages. Primed by a sample-barcoded 5' primer and a J-beta primer mix, a second PCR proceeded for 7 to 11 cycles. TCRdb itself ran the 5' RACE reads through MiXCR, one entry per CDR3 protein. The sample records 1.5 million to 2 million distinct CDR3 sequences, 28% being singletons. The sequencing sample was made of blood. These receptors originate from a woman younger than 45 in good health.

This clonotype has a handful of counts. The genes are TRBV7-9 and TRBJ2-1, with D possibly called TRBD1 or TRBD2 (6 bases each). The V and J ends lost 1 base and 6 bases respectively, with 16 bases between them. Looked up from germline, CDR1 is SEHNR and CDR2 is FQNEAQ (reference sequence). The CDR3 length is 16 residues. Written as DNA, the CDR3 is TGTGCCAGCAGCTTAGTAGAGTGGGGGGCCTCCAATGAGCAGTTCTTC. Encoded protein: CASSLVEWGASNEQFF. Combining the CDR3 with reference TRBV7-9 and TRBJ2-1 gives the whole variable domain DTGVSQNPRHKITKRGQNVTFRCDPISEHNRLYWYRQTLGQGPEFLTYFQNEAQLEKSRLLSDRFSAERPKGSFSTLEIQRTEQGDSAMYLCASSLVEWGASNEQFFGPGTRLTVL.

At least ten counts were recorded for this clonotype. The chain uses TRBV5-8 and TRBJ2-1, with TRBD2 matching over 9 bases. Germline values: CDR1 SGHTS, CDR2 YDEGEE. Trimming took 4 bases from V and 4 from J; bases not matched to a gene: 3. CDR3 length equals 14 residues. CDR3: CASSGLAGYNEQFF. The CDR3 coding sequence is TGTGCCAGCAGCGGTCTAGCGGGATACAATGAGCAGTTCTTC.

The V and J genes are TRBV7-2 and TRBJ2-1; 8 nucleotides match TRBD2. The CDR3 spans 15 residues. Losses at the gene ends were 3 bases for V and 2 bases for J; bases not matched to a gene: 3. Per the germline V gene, CDR1 is SGHTA and CDR2 is FQGNSA. The CDR3 DNA is TGTGCCAGCAGCTTTCGGACTAGCCCCTACAATGAGCAGTTCTTC. It codes for CASSFRTSPYNEQFF.

The chain uses TRBV27 and TRBJ2-7, with 9 bases aligning to TRBD1. This CDR3 region has 16 residues. The germline CDR1 and CDR2 sequences are MNHEY and SMNVEV (reference sequence). V lost 4 bases and J lost 1; bases outside the gene matches: 8. The DNA for the CDR3 is TGTGCCAGCAGTTCCCCGGGGACAGGGTTTTCCTACGAGCAGTACTTC. Translation gives CASSSPGTGFSYEQYF.

This clonotype was observed a single time. V and J are TRBV14 and TRBJ2-7; 11 nucleotides align to TRBD2. Germline CDR1 and CDR2: SGHDN and FVKESK. The CDR3 has 15 amino acids. V dropped 1 base and J dropped 6; count of bases not matched to a gene: 5. CDR3 DNA sequence: TGTGCCAGCAGCCAAGGGGGACTAGCGGATCTCGAGCAGTACTTC. It yields the protein CASSQGGLADLEQYF.

This clonotype was seen ten or more times. The J gene is TRBJ1-1, the V gene TRBV5-1; D is uncertain. The CDR3 sequence is 13 residues long. Germline CDR1 is SGHRS and CDR2 is YFSETQ. The V end lost 0 bases, the J end lost 4 bases, and 7 bases lay between the germline ends. The CDR3 DNA is TGCGCCAGCAGCTTGGACGATTCCACTGAAGCTTTCTTT. As protein: CASSLDDSTEAFF.

The table lists this clonotype with a few counts. The chain employs TRBV19 and TRBJ2-5; D is ambiguous. Trimming stripped 1 base from V and 2 bases from J, with 11 bases between. The length of the CDR3 is 15 residues. Looked up from germline, CDR1 is LNHDA and CDR2 is SQIVND (reference sequence). CDR3 in amino acids: CASSIGWGSQETQYF. DNA for the CDR3: TGTGCCAGTAGTATAGGTTGGGGTTCGCAAGAGACCCAGTACTTC.

This clonotype showed up just a few times. The genes are TRBV30 and TRBJ2-1, with a possible D match to TRBD2 (6 bases). V lost 5 bases and J 9 bases, leaving 11 bases between the germline ends. CDR1 and CDR2 (germline): GTSNPN, SVGIG (reference sequence). The CDR3 loop spans 11 amino acids. The CDR3 region is CAWGSSVEQFF. The CDR3 DNA reads as TGTGCCTGGGGTTCTAGCGTTGAGCAGTTCTTC.

Concerning this clonotype itself: A read error may explain this, as a much larger clone is one base away. CDR3 protein: CASNQARVDEQFF. DNA for the CDR3: TGCGCCAGCAACCAAGCCCGGGTCGATGAGCAGTTCTTC. The V call is TRBV4-1, the J call TRBJ2-1; no definite D call. In germline, CDR1 is MGHRA, CDR2 YSYEKL. The CDR3 has 13 amino acids.

This rearrangement joins TRBV20-1 to TRBJ1-4, with TRBD1 as a possible D gene (5 bases). The germline V gene encodes CDR1 DFQATT and CDR2 SNEGSKA (reference sequence). The V end was cut by 1 base, the J end by 0 bases, with 9 bases between. The CDR3 loop spans 15 amino acids. CDR3 sequence reads: CSARVAGATNEKLFF. In DNA form, the CDR3 reads TGCAGTGCTAGAGTCGCGGGGGCAACTAATGAAAAACTGTTTTTT.

Many counts were recorded for this clonotype. This chain uses TRBV20-1 with TRBJ1-4; the D gene is possibly TRBD1 (6 bases). Germline loops: CDR1 DFQATT, CDR2 SNEGSKA (reference sequence). CDR3 length: 15 residues. V was pared by 3 bases and J by 2 bases, with 13 bases between. The CDR3 DNA is TGCAGTGCTAGTCGTACTGGACAGACTAATGAAAAACTGTTTTTT. The encoded protein is CSASRTGQTNEKLFF.

Turning to this clonotype: The junction and the germline gene differ at one end; a read error may be behind it. The chain carries TRBV6-1 and TRBJ1-3; D gene unclear. This CDR3 has 15 amino acids. Per the germline V gene, CDR1 is MNHNS and CDR2 is SASEGT. The DNA of the CDR3 is TGTGCCTGCAGTGTCAACCTTGTCCAAGGAAACACCATATATTTT. Translated, it gives CACSVNLVQGNTIYF.

The chain carries TRBV28 and TRBJ2-1; TRBD1 aligns across 10 bases. The CDR3 extends over 16 amino acids. Germline-derived CDR1 and CDR2 are MDHEN and SYDVKM. The ends lost 5 bases at V and 9 bases at J; junction bases unmatched: 13. In DNA, the CDR3 is TGTGCCAGCAGTACACCGACAGGGGGCGCCGGTTTTGAGCAGTTCTTC. Translated: CASSTPTGGAGFEQFF.

The chain couples TRBV20-1 to TRBJ1-3; the D is unclear. Germline CDR1 is DFQATT and CDR2 is SNEGSKA (reference sequence). The V and J ends lost 4 bases and 6 bases respectively, with 13 bases between them. The CDR3 totals 13 residues. CDR3 residues: CSAIDRLLNTIYF. For the CDR3, the DNA is TGCAGTGCTATAGACCGACTATTAAACACCATATATTTT.

V usage is TRBV7-2 and J usage is TRBJ2-7, with TRBD1 matching 8 bases. V lost 2 bases to trimming and J lost 5 bases; unmatched junction nucleotides: 11. The CDR3 totals 16 residues. CDR1 is SGHTA and CDR2 is FQGNSA in the germline V gene. CDR3: CASSLRDRKIVHEQYF. The CDR3 coding sequence is TGTGCCAGCAGCTTAAGGGACAGGAAAATCGTCCACGAGCAGTACTTC.

The V call is TRBV9, the J call TRBJ1-2; D perhaps matches TRBD1 (6 bases). Germline V gene lookup returns CDR1 SGDLS and CDR2 YYNGEE. There are 14 residues in the CDR3. The germline V and J ends were trimmed by 3 bases and 6 bases, with 15 bases remaining between them. This CDR3 reads CASSEDRTANGYTF. In DNA form, the CDR3 reads TGTGCCAGCAGCGAGGATCGGACAGCCAATGGCTACACCTTC.

The CDR3 region has the DNA TGTGCCAGCAGTTACTCGATTAGGGGAGTCTACCTTGAAGCTTTCTTT. It yields the protein CASSYSIRGVYLEAFF. J is TRBJ1-1 and V is TRBV6-5, with D possibly TRBD1 on 5 matching bases. Deletions cut 0 bases from V and 7 bases from J, with 18 bases between. CDR3 length: 16 amino acids. The germline V gene has CDR1 MNHEY and CDR2 SVGAGI.

The chain combines TRBV20-1 with TRBJ1-2; D is undetermined. The CDR3 consists of 9 residues. The ends were cut back, 8 bases at V and 11 bases at J, with 12 bases in the middle. Germline CDR1 reads DFQATT; CDR2 reads SNEGSKA (reference sequence). The CDR3 region has the DNA TGCAGTACTCCCCCTGTATACACCTTC. Translating it yields CSTPPVYTF.